The 4 T cell receptor beta chains presented below share a single source sample, sequenced in a study of technical replicates of blood from a handful of donors. The repertoire was sequenced with immunoSEQ multiplex PCR; TCRdb's copy has only in-frame clones and lacks some. The sample has fewer than 100,000 clones; approximately 96% are singletons. The sequenced material came from T cells isolated from PBMCs. These receptors all stem from a human donor in good health.

V usage is TRBV5-8 and J usage is TRBJ2-1; 15 bases map to TRBD2. Trimming at V came to 3 bases and at J to 2 bases, leaving 6 bases not matched to a gene. The CDR3 has 18 residues. Germline assignment: CDR1 SGHTS and CDR2 YDEGEE. The CDR3 region has the DNA TGTGCCAGCAGCTCAGGGACTAGCGGGGGGTCACCCTACAATGAGCAGTTCTTC. It codes for CASSSGTSGGSPYNEQFF. Combining the CDR3 with reference TRBV5-8 and TRBJ2-1 gives the whole variable domain EAGVTQSPTHLIKTRGQQATLRCSPISGHTSVYWYQQALGLGLQFLLWYDEGEERNRGNFPPRFSGRQFPNYSSELNVNALELEDSALYLCASSSGTSGGSPYNEQFFGPGTRLTVL.

The chain joins TRBV19 to TRBJ2-7, with D uncertain. The CDR3 contains 14 residues. The V end lost 3 bases, the J end lost 2 bases, and 11 bases lay between the germline ends. Germline CDR1 reads LNHDA; CDR2 reads SQIVND (reference sequence). The DNA for the CDR3 is TGTGCCAGTAGTATCCGCCTTAGCCCCTACGAGCAGTACTTC. This translates into CASSIRLSPYEQYF.

The genes are TRBV19 and TRBJ1-1, with D possibly matching TRBD1 (5 bases). The germline V and J ends were trimmed by 3 bases and 4 bases, with 9 bases remaining between them. This CDR3 has 13 residues. Germline V gene data show CDR1 as LNHDA and CDR2 as SQIVND (reference sequence). This CDR3 is CASSMKGPTEAFF. As DNA, the CDR3 is TGTGCCAGTAGTATGAAGGGGCCCACTGAAGCTTTCTTT.

The chain is built from TRBV5-1 and TRBJ1-4, with TRBD1 matching over 10 bases. This CDR3 spans 15 amino acids. V lost 4 bases and J lost 6; bases outside the gene matches: 6. Germline-derived CDR1 and CDR2 are SGHRS and YFSETQ. This chain's CDR3 is CASSLTGTGDEKLFF. The CDR3 DNA sequence: TGCGCCAGCAGCCTCACCGGGACAGGGGATGAAAAACTGTTTTTT.